Below are 17 T cell receptor beta chains sequenced from a single sample in a study of neurological immune-mediated disorders. TCRdb reanalysed the 5' RACE reads using MiXCR and keeps one entry per CDR3 protein. The sample records more than 50,000 distinct CDR3 sequences, around 3.9% being singletons. The source material was PBMCs. These receptors all stem from a man aged 25 to 40 with multiple sclerosis.

Ten or more counts support this clonotype. This chain connects TRBV10-3 to TRBJ2-2, with 7 bases fitting TRBD1. The CDR3 has 15 amino acids. Per the germline V gene, CDR1 is ENHRY and CDR2 is SYGVKD. The V segment lost 7 bases and the J segment 3 bases; nucleotides outside the gene matches: 8. CDR3 bases: TGTGCCATCACCCTAGGGACAGAGGACACCGGGGAGCTGTTTTTT. Its translation: CAITLGTEDTGELFF.

Many counts were recorded for this clonotype. J is TRBJ2-2 and V is TRBV25-1; TRBD2 matches 7 bases. J was trimmed by 4 bases and V by 8 bases; bases with no gene match: 4. The CDR3 covers 13 residues. The germline CDR1 and CDR2 sequences are MGHDK and SYGVNS. CDR3 nucleotides: TGTGCCAGCCGGGACTACCTCACCGGGGAGCTGTTTTTT. This translates into CASRDYLTGELFF.

This clonotype was seen many times. The gene calls are TRBV4-1 and TRBJ2-5; D gene unclear. The CDR3 extends over 16 amino acids. The germline V gene encodes CDR1 MGHRA and CDR2 YSYEKL. The V end was cut by 2 bases, the J end by 4 bases, with 17 bases between. The CDR3 sequence: CASSQLTTPVGETQYF. The DNA of the CDR3 is TGCGCCAGCAGCCAATTAACGACCCCAGTGGGAGAGACCCAGTACTTC.

This clonotype was recorded at least ten times. This chain connects TRBV5-1 to TRBJ2-1; 9 nucleotides match TRBD2. The CDR3 is 15 residues long. Germline loops: CDR1 SGHRS, CDR2 YFSETQ. The J segment lost 11 bases and the V segment lost 0 bases, leaving 9 bases of the junction unmatched. DNA of the CDR3: TGCGCCAGCAGCTTGGCCTCTGGGACTAGCATTAAGCAGTTCTTC. Protein sequence: CASSLASGTSIKQFF.

This clonotype was detected many times. The V and J genes are TRBV7-8 and TRBJ2-7, with TRBD2 identical over 7 bases. CDR1 is SGHVS, CDR2 FQNEAQ, per germline. The V and J ends lost 5 bases and 2 bases, in that order; junction bases with no gene match: 6. CDR3 size: 14 residues. CDR3 residues: CASSPSGNTYEQYF. Written as DNA, the CDR3 is TGTGCCAGCAGCCCTAGCGGAAACACCTACGAGCAGTACTTC.

The sample holds many counts of this clonotype. The chain is built from TRBV7-3 and TRBJ1-5, with D possibly TRBD1 on 5 matching bases. Germline V gives CDR1 SGHTA, CDR2 FQGTGA. The CDR3 length is 13 residues. The germline V and J ends were trimmed by 5 bases and 4 bases, with 9 bases remaining between them. In DNA, the CDR3 is TGTGCCAGCAGCCGGGGGGGGAATCAGCCCCAGCATTTT. Translating gives CASSRGGNQPQHF.

This clonotype occurred a few times. V usage is TRBV20-1 and J usage is TRBJ2-1; 7 nucleotides line up with TRBD1. Per the germline V gene, CDR1 is DFQATT and CDR2 is SNEGSKA (reference sequence). This CDR3 is 13 amino acids long. Trimming cost V 5 bases and J 9 bases; bases outside gene matches: 10. Here the CDR3 reads CSADNRDSSEQFF. CDR3 DNA sequence: TGCAGTGCTGATAACCGGGACAGTAGTGAGCAGTTCTTC.

This clonotype turned up a few times. This sequence joins TRBV19 and TRBJ1-1; no definite D call. From germline, CDR1 is LNHDA and CDR2 SQIVND (reference sequence). V was shortened by 3 bases and J by 0 bases, with 11 bases between the two germline ends. The CDR3 consists of 15 residues. The CDR3 DNA reads as TGTGCCAGTAGTATGATGGGGTCAATGAACACTGAAGCTTTCTTT. Protein: CASSMMGSMNTEAFF.

This clonotype was observed at least ten times. The rearrangement links TRBV4-1 to TRBJ2-7; D is perhaps TRBD2 (5 bases). Trimming took 4 bases from V and 5 from J, leaving 9 bases between them. CDR3 length: 12 residues. Per germline, CDR1 MGHRA and CDR2 YSYEKL. DNA of the CDR3: TGCGCCAGCAGCCCCCGGGGTGACGAGCAGTACTTC. Its protein is CASSPRGDEQYF.

This clonotype was seen many times. The rearrangement uses TRBV5-1 and TRBJ2-1, with TRBD2 matching 8 bases. Germline CDR1 reads SGHRS; CDR2 reads YFSETQ. CDR3 length: 17 amino acids. Unmatched junction bases numbered 15, after V lost 1 base and J lost 9 bases. CDR3 region: CASSLQPGGRGRREQFF. In DNA form, the CDR3 reads TGCGCCAGCAGCTTGCAGCCGGGAGGGCGAGGTAGGCGTGAGCAGTTCTTC.

Many counts were recorded for this clonotype. The rearrangement links TRBV6-2 or TRBV6-3 to TRBJ2-1, with 11 bases fitting TRBD2. The ends lost 2 bases at V and 6 bases at J; junction bases unmatched: 0. The CDR3 consists of 14 residues. Germline-derived CDR1 and CDR2 are MNHEY and SVGEGT. CDR3 bases: TGTGCCAGCAGTTACGGGACTAGCGGCAATGAGCAGTTCTTC. Translation gives CASSYGTSGNEQFF.

This clonotype was picked up many times. This rearrangement joins TRBV5-1 to TRBJ2-1; 8 bases fit TRBD2. The CDR3 consists of 17 residues. Germline V gene lookup returns CDR1 SGHRS and CDR2 YFSETQ. V lost 0 bases and J lost 0; bases outside the gene matches: 5. The DNA for the CDR3 is TGCGCCAGCAGCTTGGTAGTAGCGGGGCACTCCTACAATGAGCAGTTCTTC. Translated, it gives CASSLVVAGHSYNEQFF.

This clonotype was seen repeatedly, ten times or more. The V and J genes are TRBV12-3 or TRBV12-4 and TRBJ2-1; 11 bases agree with TRBD2. CDR3 length equals 15 residues. After removal of 6 bases from V and 10 bases from J, the junction contained 11 bases not matched to a gene. The CDR3 loop reads CASRLLRASGGEQFF. The CDR3 DNA reads TGTGCCAGCAGACTACTACGGGCTAGCGGGGGGGAGCAGTTCTTC.

This clonotype was seen at least ten times. CDR3 region: CASSLVGINTEAFF. The CDR3 nucleotides are TGTGCCAGCAGCTTGGTGGGCATTAACACTGAAGCTTTCTTT. The genes are TRBV5-5 and TRBJ1-1; unclear D gene. The CDR3 contains 14 residues. V was shortened by 0 bases and J by 2 bases, with 8 bases between the two germline ends. Germline V CDR1 and CDR2: SGHKS, YYEKEE (reference sequence). Full variable domain (remainder filled in from reference TRBV5-5 and TRBJ1-1): DAGVTQSPTHLIKTRGQQVTLRCSPISGHKSVSWYQQVLGQGPQFIFQYYEKEERGRGNFPDRFSARQFPNYSSELNVNALLLGDSALYLCASSLVGINTEAFFGQGTRLTVV.

This clonotype was counted at least ten times. The V and J genes are TRBV12-3 or TRBV12-4 and TRBJ2-3; 11 bases map to TRBD1. CDR3 size: 16 residues. The junction had 10 bases not matched to a gene; V was cut back by 7 bases and J by 4 bases. The CDR3 reads CASTYRTGGGADTQYF. The CDR3 DNA follows: TGTGCCAGCACCTATCGGACAGGGGGCGGGGCAGATACGCAGTATTTT.

This clonotype came up many times. The chain joins TRBV20-1 to TRBJ2-7; 10 nucleotides line up with TRBD2. This CDR3 comprises 13 residues. Germline V CDR1 and CDR2: DFQATT, SNEGSKA (reference sequence). The trim removed 4 bases at V and 7 bases at J, leaving 7 bases unmatched. CDR3 bases: TGCAGTGCTATGAGCGGGGGGGCCTGGGAGCAGTACTTC. Translated: CSAMSGGAWEQYF.

This clonotype was seen at least ten times. The genes are TRBV12-3 or TRBV12-4 and TRBJ2-3, with 7 bases matching TRBD2. The CDR3 sequence is 16 residues long. Unmatched junction bases numbered 10, after V lost 7 bases and J lost 0 bases. The DNA for the CDR3 is TGTGCCAGCACCCCAGGAGCGGGGATTAGCACAGATACGCAGTATTTT. Translating gives CASTPGAGISTDTQYF.